Listed below are T cell receptor beta chains from one sample, sequenced in a study of blood T cells in healthy people across ages. TCRdb analysed the 5' RACE reads with MiXCR anew, one entry per CDR3 protein. The sample carries 2 million or so distinct CDR3 sequences, roughly 49% recorded once. Sequenced material: blood. The receptors originated from a woman aged 40 to 50 in good health. Each CDR3 is given with its conserved first and last residue. A D gene is named only where the DNA matches it firmly. Only part of the rows carry a size: once, few, many, or a class if the clone is expanded.

v_call	j_call	clone_size	d_call	cdr3_nt	cdr3_aa
TRBV12-3/TRBV12-4	TRBJ2-1	.	TRBD2	TGTGCCAGCAGTGGCCGGACTAGCGGGGGGCCCCACTCCTACAATGAGCAGTTCTTC	CASSGRTSGGPHSYNEQFF
TRBV29-1	TRBJ2-7	few	TRBD2	TGCAGCGCTATGGGGGGACTAGCACCGTACGAGCAGTACTTC	CSAMGGLAPYEQYF
TRBV20-1	TRBJ2-3	.	TRBD1	TGCAGTGCTAGAGATGGGACAGGGATCGCAGATACGCAGTATTTT	CSARDGTGIADTQYF
TRBV13	TRBJ2-5	many	.	TGTGCCAGCAGCTTAGTTGGAATAGGGGGTGTTGAAGAGACCCAGTACTTC	CASSLVGIGGVEETQYF
TRBV29-1	TRBJ2-1	few	.	TGCAGCGTTCTGGGGTTCGTTAACAATGAGCAGTTCTTC	CSVLGFVNNEQFF
TRBV6-1	TRBJ2-7	.	.	TGTGCCAGCAGTGACTCCTGGGGCCCCTACGAGCAGTACTTC	CASSDSWGPYEQYF
TRBV5-6	TRBJ2-3	few	.	TGTGCCAGCAGCTTGCCCGGTGGGAACGCAGATACGCAGTATTTT	CASSLPGGNADTQYF
TRBV5-6	TRBJ2-7	.	.	TGTGCCAGCAGCTTGGTGGGAACACCCGAGCAGTACTTC	CASSLVGTPEQYF
TRBV9	TRBJ2-1	.	.	TGTGCCAGCAGCCCAGACCCGAGGGGGGTCGACAATGAGCAGTTCTTC	CASSPDPRGVDNEQFF
TRBV15	TRBJ1-1	.	TRBD1	TGTGCCACCAGCAGACAAACAGGGGTGAACACTGAAGCTTTCTTT	CATSRQTGVNTEAFF
TRBV29-1	TRBJ2-1	.	.	TGCAGCGTTGAGTCTGCAGGGGCCGCCCTTCAATTTTACAATGAGCAGTTCTTC	CSVESAGAALQFYNEQFF
TRBV6-1	TRBJ1-1	.	.	TGTGCCGGATCCAATCAGGGTTTGAGGGGTGGGGTGAACACTGAAGCTTTCTTT	CAGSNQGLRGGVNTEAFF
TRBV20-1	TRBJ1-5	.	.	TGCAGTGCTAGATTCGCTAATCAGCCCCAGCATTTT	CSARFANQPQHF
TRBV27	TRBJ2-1	few	.	TGTGCCAGCAGTTTATCGCAGGGGACGACCTACAATGAGCAGTTCTTC	CASSLSQGTTYNEQFF
TRBV20-1	TRBJ1-4	.	.	TGCAGTGCTAGAGTGGAAGCAACTAATGAAAAACTGTTTTTT	CSARVEATNEKLFF
TRBV29-1	TRBJ2-5	few	.	TGCAGCGTTGATGGGGGGCAAGAGACCCAGTACTTC	CSVDGGQETQYF
TRBV9	TRBJ2-7	.	.	TGTGCCAGCAGGCTCAGGGGAGTTCTCTACGAGCAGTACTTC	CASRLRGVLYEQYF
TRBV7-9	TRBJ2-3	.	.	TGTGCCAGCAAAACTCCGACAGATACGCAGTATTTT	CASKTPTDTQYF
TRBV5-1	TRBJ2-5	.	.	TGCGCCAGCAGCTTGGGGTCGGGGGAAGGCGAGACCCAGTACTTC	CASSLGSGEGETQYF
TRBV6-6	TRBJ2-2	.	.	TGTGCCAGCAGTTACCGACAGCTAAACACCGGGGAGCTGTTTTTT	CASSYRQLNTGELFF
TRBV6-2/TRBV6-3	TRBJ2-7	.	.	TGTGCCAGCAGACCCGACGGAGTCTACGAGCAGTACTTC	CASRPDGVYEQYF
TRBV18	TRBJ2-5	.	TRBD1	TGTGCCAGCTCGCCGCCCGGGACAGGAGAGACCCAGTACTTC	CASSPPGTGETQYF
TRBV27	TRBJ1-6	.	.	TGTGCCAGCAGACGACCGACAGACTCCTATAATTCACCCCTCCACTTT	CASRRPTDSYNSPLHF
TRBV29-1	TRBJ1-2	many	.	TGCAGCGTTGTCTACAGGGATGGCTACACCTTC	CSVVYRDGYTF
TRBV4-3	TRBJ2-3	few	.	TGCGCCAGCAGCCAAAGGCCGCGCCTAATCCTTGGGACAGATACGCAGTATTTT	CASSQRPRLILGTDTQYF
TRBV28	TRBJ1-2	.	.	TGTGCCAGCACGAGGCCTAACTATGGCTACACCTTC	CASTRPNYGYTF
TRBV20-1	TRBJ1-2	.	.	TGCAGTGCTAGAGATATCAGGACAGAAGTGGGCTACACCTTC	CSARDIRTEVGYTF
TRBV7-9	TRBJ2-7	.	.	TGTGCCAGCAGCTTCCCGAAGTGGGACCGGCTCTCCTACGAGCAGTACTTC	CASSFPKWDRLSYEQYF
TRBV7-2	TRBJ2-7	.	TRBD2	TGTGCCAGCAGCTTTCTACTAGCGGGGGGGCCGCGCAAATCCTACGAGCGGTACTTC	CASSFLLAGGPRKSYERYF
TRBV5-6	TRBJ1-5	.	.	TGTGCCAGCAGCTTCTGGGGTAACAATCAGCCCCAGCATTTT	CASSFWGNNQPQHF
TRBV5-1	TRBJ2-4	.	.	TGCGCCAGCAGCTTGGATACTAGCAGTGGATACATTCAGTACTTC	CASSLDTSSGYIQYF
TRBV4-1	TRBJ2-3	once	.	TGCGCCAGCAGCCAATCGACACGGGGGGCGACAGATACGCAGTATTTT	CASSQSTRGATDTQYF
TRBV6-5	TRBJ1-2	.	TRBD1	TGTGCCAGCAGTCGTCAAACAGGGGGGTATGGCTACACCTTC	CASSRQTGGYGYTF
TRBV7-3	TRBJ2-3	.	TRBD2	TGTGCCAGCAGCCCACGGGGGGATAGCACAGATACGCAGTATTTT	CASSPRGDSTDTQYF
TRBV20-1	TRBJ1-2	.	TRBD1	TGCAGTGCTAGATCCAAGACAGGGGGTTTTGGCTACACCTTC	CSARSKTGGFGYTF
TRBV6-2/TRBV6-3	TRBJ2-3	.	.	TGTGCCAGCAGTTACATGGGGGGCGGGACAGATACGCAGTATTTT	CASSYMGGGTDTQYF
TRBV10-3	TRBJ2-3	.	.	TGTGCCATCAGTTCCCAAGGGGGCACAGATACGCAGTATTTT	CAISSQGGTDTQYF
TRBV12-3/TRBV12-4	TRBJ1-2	.	.	TGTGCCAGCAGTTCCTCATCCGGGCATGGCTACACCTTC	CASSSSSGHGYTF
TRBV4-2	TRBJ2-3	.	TRBD2	TGTGCCAGCAGCCAAGATCAGACTAGCTTGGATCCGCAGTATTTT	CASSQDQTSLDPQYF
TRBV9	TRBJ2-1	.	.	TGTGCCAGCAGCGTGGAGGACAGTAACCATGAGCAGTTCTTC	CASSVEDSNHEQFF
TRBV6-6	TRBJ2-6	few	.	TGTGCCAACTCCCCCGGGGGCGGTGGGGCCAACGTCCTGACTTTC	CANSPGGGGANVLTF
TRBV12-3/TRBV12-4	TRBJ2-3	.	.	TGTGCCAGCAGTGTAAACCTCGCCGCAGATACGCAGTATTTT	CASSVNLAADTQYF
TRBV29-1	TRBJ2-4	few	TRBD1	TGCAGCGTTAGGGACAGGGAAAACATTCAGTACTTC	CSVRDRENIQYF
TRBV7-9	TRBJ1-4	.	.	TGTGCCAGCAGGTCTACAGGGATTGAAAAACTGTTTTTT	CASRSTGIEKLFF
TRBV11-1	TRBJ1-2	.	.	TGTGCCAGCAGCCAATCCCGGGGGGATACCGGTTTAGGCACCTTC	CASSQSRGDTGLGTF
TRBV28	TRBJ2-5	.	TRBD2	TGTGCCAGCAGTTTAGCGGTCCTAGCGGGGGGGGAGACCCAGTACTTC	CASSLAVLAGGETQYF
TRBV6-1	TRBJ2-3	few	.	TGTGCCAGTGTTGGACAGCCGCAAGGTACGCAGTATTTT	CASVGQPQGTQYF
TRBV6-6	TRBJ2-3	.	.	TGTGCCAACAGGACGCGGGGGCCCGAGCTCCATACGCAGTATTTT	CANRTRGPELHTQYF
TRBV5-1	TRBJ1-2	many	TRBD1	TGCGCCAGCAGCCCGGGACAGGGGGCGAGGTATGGCTACACCTTC	CASSPGQGARYGYTF
TRBV11-2	TRBJ2-1	many	.	TGTGCCAGCAGCTTAAACAGGGATGAGCAGTTCTTC	CASSLNRDEQFF
TRBV27	TRBJ2-1	.	TRBD1	TGTGCCAGCGGTACGACAGGGGCCTACAATGAGCAGTTCTTC	CASGTTGAYNEQFF
TRBV7-9	TRBJ2-2	.	.	TGTGCCAGCAGCGGCACTAGTCTCGGGAAGCTGTTTTTT	CASSGTSLGKLFF
TRBV20-1	TRBJ1-5	.	.	TGCAGTGCTAGAGGGGGCAGGGATAGCAATCAGCCCCAGCATTTT	CSARGGRDSNQPQHF
TRBV7-3	TRBJ2-1	.	.	TGTGCCAGCAGCTTAACCAGGAGTGGCAATGAGCAGTTCTTC	CASSLTRSGNEQFF
TRBV12-3/TRBV12-4	TRBJ1-2	few	TRBD1	TGTGCCAGCAGTGTAGGATACCGGGACAGTCGCACCTTC	CASSVGYRDSRTF